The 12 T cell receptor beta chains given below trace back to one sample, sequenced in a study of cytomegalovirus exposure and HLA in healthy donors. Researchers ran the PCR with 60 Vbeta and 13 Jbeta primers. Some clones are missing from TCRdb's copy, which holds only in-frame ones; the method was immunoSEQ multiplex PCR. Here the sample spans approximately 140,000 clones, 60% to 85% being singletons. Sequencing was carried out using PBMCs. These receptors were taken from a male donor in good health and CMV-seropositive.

CDR3 sequence (DNA): TGTGCCAGCTCACCCTGGACAGCGAACACCGGGGAGCTGTTTTTT. Its protein is CASSPWTANTGELFF. The J gene is TRBJ2-2, the V gene TRBV18; possibly TRBD1 for D (6 bases). Trimming took 3 bases from V and 0 from J, leaving 8 bases between them. Germline V gene sequence: CDR1 KGHSH, CDR2 LQKENI. The CDR3 loop spans 15 amino acids.

The CDR3 nucleotides read TGCACCAGCAGCCACCTAGGGGGAACTTGGTCGACTGGGCCCTTTGAGCAGTACTTC. This codes for CTSSHLGGTWSTGPFEQYF. The genes are TRBV1 and TRBJ2-7; the table assigns TRBD1, which was not confirmed against the DNA. TRBV1 is flagged as a pseudogene. The CDR3 totals 19 residues.

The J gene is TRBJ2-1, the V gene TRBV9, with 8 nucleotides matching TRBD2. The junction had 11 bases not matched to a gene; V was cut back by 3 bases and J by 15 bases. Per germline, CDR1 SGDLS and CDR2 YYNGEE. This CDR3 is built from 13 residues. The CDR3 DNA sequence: TGTGCCAGCAGCGCGGGGGGGAGACTAGAACTGTTCTTC. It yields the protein CASSAGGRLELFF. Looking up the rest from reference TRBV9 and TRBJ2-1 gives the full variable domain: DSGVTQTPKHLITATGQRVTLRCSPRSGDLSVYWYQQSLDQGLQFLIQYYNGEERAKGNILERFSAQQFPDLHSELNLSSLELGDSALYFCASSAGGRLELFFGPGTRLTVL.

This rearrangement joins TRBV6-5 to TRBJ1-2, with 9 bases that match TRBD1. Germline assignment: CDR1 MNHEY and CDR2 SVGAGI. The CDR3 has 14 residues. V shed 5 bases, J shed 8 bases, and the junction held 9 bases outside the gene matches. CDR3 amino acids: CASSTPGQGEGYTF. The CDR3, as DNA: TGTGCCAGCAGTACTCCGGGACAGGGTGAAGGCTACACCTTC.

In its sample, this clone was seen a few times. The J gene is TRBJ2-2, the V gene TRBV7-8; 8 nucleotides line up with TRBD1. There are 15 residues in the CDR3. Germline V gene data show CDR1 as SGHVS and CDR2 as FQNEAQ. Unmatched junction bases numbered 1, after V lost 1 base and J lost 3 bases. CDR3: CASSLETGDTGELFF. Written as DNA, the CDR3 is TGTGCCAGCAGCTTAGAGACAGGGGACACCGGGGAGCTGTTTTTT.

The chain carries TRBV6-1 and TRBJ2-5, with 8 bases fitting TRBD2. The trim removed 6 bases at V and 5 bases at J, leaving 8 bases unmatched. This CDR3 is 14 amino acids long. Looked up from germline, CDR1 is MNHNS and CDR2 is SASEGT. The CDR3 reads CASRDGGAVETQYF. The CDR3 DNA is TGTGCCAGCAGGGACGGGGGGGCAGTCGAGACCCAGTACTTC.

The CDR3 loop is CASSTLGGRNEQFF. The DNA for the CDR3 is TGTGCCAGTAGCACTTTGGGCGGGCGCAATGAGCAGTTCTTC. J is TRBJ2-1 and V is TRBV19; perhaps TRBD2 as D (5 bases). Trimming took 6 bases from V and 6 from J, leaving 15 bases between them. Germline CDR1 is LNHDA and CDR2 is SQIVND (reference sequence). The CDR3 sequence is 14 residues long.

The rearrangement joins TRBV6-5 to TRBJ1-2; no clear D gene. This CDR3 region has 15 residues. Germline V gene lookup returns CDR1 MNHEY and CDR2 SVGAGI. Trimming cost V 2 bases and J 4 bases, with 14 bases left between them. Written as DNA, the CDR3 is TGTGCCAGCAGTTACGGTCCAGGAGGGTTCTATGGCTACACCTTC. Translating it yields CASSYGPGGFYGYTF.

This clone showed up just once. DNA of the CDR3: TGTGCCAGCTCACCGGACTTCCAAAGGAGGTACGAGCAGTACTTC. This gives the protein CASSPDFQRRYEQYF. The rearrangement links TRBV18 to TRBJ2-7; perhaps TRBD2 as D (5 bases). V was pared by 3 bases and J by 4 bases, with 16 bases between. The CDR3 consists of 15 residues. Germline V lookup: CDR1 KGHSH, CDR2 LQKENI.

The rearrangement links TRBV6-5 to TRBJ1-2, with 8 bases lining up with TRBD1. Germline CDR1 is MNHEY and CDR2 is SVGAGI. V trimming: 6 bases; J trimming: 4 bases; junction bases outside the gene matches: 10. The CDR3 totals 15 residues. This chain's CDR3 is CASRYAGQGGYGYTF. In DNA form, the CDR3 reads TGTGCCAGCAGGTACGCCGGACAGGGCGGCTATGGCTACACCTTC.

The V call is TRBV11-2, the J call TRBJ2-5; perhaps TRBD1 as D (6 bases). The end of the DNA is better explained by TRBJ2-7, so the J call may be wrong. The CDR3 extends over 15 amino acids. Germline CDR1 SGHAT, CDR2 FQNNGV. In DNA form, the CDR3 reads TGTGCCAGCAGCTTAGACGGGACACCACCCTACGAGCAGTACTTC. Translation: CASSLDGTPPYEQYF.

CDR3 sequence reads: CASSLVSQGSQPQHF. CDR3 bases: TGTGCCAGCAGCTTAGTTAGTCAGGGGAGTCAGCCCCAGCATTTT. This rearrangement joins TRBV7-2 to TRBJ1-5; D possibly corresponds to TRBD1 (6 bases). The CDR3 has 15 residues. V gave up 1 base and J gave up 6 bases, with 13 bases separating them. The germline V gene encodes CDR1 SGHTA and CDR2 FQGNSA.